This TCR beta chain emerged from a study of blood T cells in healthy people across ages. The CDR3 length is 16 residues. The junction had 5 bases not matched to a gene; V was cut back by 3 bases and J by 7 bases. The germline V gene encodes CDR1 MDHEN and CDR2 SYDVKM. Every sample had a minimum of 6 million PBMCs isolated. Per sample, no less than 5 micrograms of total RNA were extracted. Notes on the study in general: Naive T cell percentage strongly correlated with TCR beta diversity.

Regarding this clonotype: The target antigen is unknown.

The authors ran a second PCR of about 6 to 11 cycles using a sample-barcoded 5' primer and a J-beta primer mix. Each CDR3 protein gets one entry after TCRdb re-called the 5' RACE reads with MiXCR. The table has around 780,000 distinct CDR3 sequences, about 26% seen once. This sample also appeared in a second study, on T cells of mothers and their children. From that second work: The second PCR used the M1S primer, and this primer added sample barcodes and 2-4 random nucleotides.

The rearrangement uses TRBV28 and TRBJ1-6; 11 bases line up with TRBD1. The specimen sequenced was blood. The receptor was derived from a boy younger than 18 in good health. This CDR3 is CASSFLDRGRNSPLHF. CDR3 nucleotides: TGTGCCAGCAGTTTTTTGGACAGGGGGCGGAATTCACCCCTCCACTTT.